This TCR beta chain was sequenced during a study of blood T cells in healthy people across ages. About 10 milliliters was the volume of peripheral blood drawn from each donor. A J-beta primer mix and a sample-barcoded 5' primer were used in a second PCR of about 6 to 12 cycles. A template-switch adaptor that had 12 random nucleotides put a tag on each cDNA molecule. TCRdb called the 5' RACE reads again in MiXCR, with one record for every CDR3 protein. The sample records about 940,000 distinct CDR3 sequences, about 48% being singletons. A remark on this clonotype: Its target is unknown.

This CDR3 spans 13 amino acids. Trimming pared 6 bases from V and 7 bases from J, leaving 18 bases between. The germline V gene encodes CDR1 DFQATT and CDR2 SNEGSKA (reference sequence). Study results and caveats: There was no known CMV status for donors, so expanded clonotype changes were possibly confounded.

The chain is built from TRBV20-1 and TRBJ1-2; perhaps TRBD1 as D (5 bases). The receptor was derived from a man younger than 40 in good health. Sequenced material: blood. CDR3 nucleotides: TGCAGTGCCCTAGACCGAGGGGCGGCTGGCTACACCTTC. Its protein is CSALDRGAAGYTF.